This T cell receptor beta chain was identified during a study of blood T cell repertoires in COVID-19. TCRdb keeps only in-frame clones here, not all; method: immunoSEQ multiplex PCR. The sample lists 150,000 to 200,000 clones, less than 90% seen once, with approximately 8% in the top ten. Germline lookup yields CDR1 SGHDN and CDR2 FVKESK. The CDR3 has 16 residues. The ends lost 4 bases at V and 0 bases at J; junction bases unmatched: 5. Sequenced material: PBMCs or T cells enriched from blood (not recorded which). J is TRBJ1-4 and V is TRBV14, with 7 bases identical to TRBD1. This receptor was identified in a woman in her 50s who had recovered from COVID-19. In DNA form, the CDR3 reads TGTGCCAGCAGCCCTAGACAGGGCTCAACTAATGAAAAACTGTTTTTT. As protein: CASSPRQGSTNEKLFF.